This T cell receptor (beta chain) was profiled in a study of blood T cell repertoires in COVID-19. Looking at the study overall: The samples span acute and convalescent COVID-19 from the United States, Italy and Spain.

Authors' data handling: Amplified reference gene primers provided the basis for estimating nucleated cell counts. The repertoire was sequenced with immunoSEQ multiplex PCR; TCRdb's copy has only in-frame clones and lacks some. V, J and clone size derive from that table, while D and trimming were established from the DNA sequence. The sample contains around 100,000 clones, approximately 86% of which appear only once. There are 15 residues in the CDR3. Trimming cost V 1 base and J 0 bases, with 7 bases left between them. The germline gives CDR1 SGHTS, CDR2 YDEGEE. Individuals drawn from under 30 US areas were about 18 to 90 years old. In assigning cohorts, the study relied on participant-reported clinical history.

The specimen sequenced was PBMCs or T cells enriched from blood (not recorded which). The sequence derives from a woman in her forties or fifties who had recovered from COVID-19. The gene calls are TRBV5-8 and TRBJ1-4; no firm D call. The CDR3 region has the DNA TGTGCCAGCAGCTTGATAGGAGCAACTAATGAAAAACTGTTTTTT. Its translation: CASSLIGATNEKLFF.